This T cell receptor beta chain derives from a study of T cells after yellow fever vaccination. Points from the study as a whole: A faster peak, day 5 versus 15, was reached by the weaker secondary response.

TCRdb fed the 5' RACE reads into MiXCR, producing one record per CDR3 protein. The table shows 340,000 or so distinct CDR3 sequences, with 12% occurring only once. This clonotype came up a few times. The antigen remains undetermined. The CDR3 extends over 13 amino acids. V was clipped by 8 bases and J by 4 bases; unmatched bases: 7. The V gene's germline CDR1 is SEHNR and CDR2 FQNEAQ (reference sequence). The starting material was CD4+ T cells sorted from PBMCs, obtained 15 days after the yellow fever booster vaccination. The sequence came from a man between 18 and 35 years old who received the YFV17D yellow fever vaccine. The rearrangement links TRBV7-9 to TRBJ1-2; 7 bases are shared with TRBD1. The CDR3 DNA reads TGTGCCAGCCTCCGACAGGGAGGCTATGGCTACACCTTC. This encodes CASLRQGGYGYTF.